The clone carrying this T cell receptor beta chain has just a few counts. The authors seeded roughly 200,000 CFSE-labeled responder cells together with roughly 200,000 irradiated stimulator cells tagged with violet dye. Responder CD3+CD4+ and CD3+CD8+ cells that were proliferating and CFSE-low were sorted after the reaction. The V and J ends lost 5 bases and 2 bases respectively, with 8 bases between them. This CDR3 spans 13 amino acids. Per the germline V gene, CDR1 is ENHRY and CDR2 is SYGVKD. The entry originates in a study of graft-versus-host responses after intestinal transplantation. Study-level findings and limits: The recipient marrow held GvH clones, and some of them showed up first in ileum or blood. Clonal ratios of graft-versus-host to host-versus-graft in allografts were high for patients exhibiting graft-donor T cell macrochimerism.

Profiling relied on immunoSEQ multiplex PCR, and the TCRdb table lists in-frame clones only, not all of them. The sample gives about 21,000 clones, roughly half of which show up once; about 1% is in the top ten. The receptor's source is a human patient who received an intestinal transplant. The starting material was alloreactive CD4+ T cells from a mixed lymphocyte reaction culture, obtained before intestinal transplant. Subset given: CFSE-low proliferating T cells sorted from approximately 6-day pre-transplant mixed lymphocyte reaction (GvH or HvG direction). The chain is built from TRBV10-3 and TRBJ2-3; tentatively, D is TRBD2 (5 bases). CDR3 protein: CAISRESTDTQYF. The CDR3, as DNA: TGTGCCATCAGTCGGGAATCCACAGATACGCAGTATTTT.